This T cell receptor (beta chain) was sequenced for a study of T cells after yellow fever vaccination. After removal of 7 bases from V and 1 base from J, the junction contained 13 bases not matched to a gene. The CDR3 loop spans 17 amino acids. CDR1 and CDR2 from the germline V gene are MNHNS and SASEGT. They built TCR cDNA with 5'RACE template switching, a step that put in a universal primer site and UMIs. One entry per CDR3 protein results from TCRdb running MiXCR on the 5' RACE reads. The profile shows about 99,000 distinct CDR3 sequences, roughly 5.2% of them singletons. Study outcomes and limitations: Abundant clonotypes from the bulk population could get into FACS-sorted repertoires as contaminants. At around 95% for CD4 and just over 85% for CD8, most primary-vaccination clones showed up again after the booster.

This clonotype was observed at least ten times. Its antigen is still unknown. Here the sequenced sample was CD8+ T cells sorted from PBMCs, taken 10 days after the yellow fever booster vaccination. This chain connects TRBV6-1 to TRBJ2-4; 7 bases map to TRBD1. The TCR originated in a man younger than 35 who received the YFV17D yellow fever vaccine. CDR3 nucleotide sequence: TGTGCCAGCACCCTGGGCCTACAGGGGTTGGCCAAAAACATTCAGTACTTC. This codes for CASTLGLQGLAKNIQYF.